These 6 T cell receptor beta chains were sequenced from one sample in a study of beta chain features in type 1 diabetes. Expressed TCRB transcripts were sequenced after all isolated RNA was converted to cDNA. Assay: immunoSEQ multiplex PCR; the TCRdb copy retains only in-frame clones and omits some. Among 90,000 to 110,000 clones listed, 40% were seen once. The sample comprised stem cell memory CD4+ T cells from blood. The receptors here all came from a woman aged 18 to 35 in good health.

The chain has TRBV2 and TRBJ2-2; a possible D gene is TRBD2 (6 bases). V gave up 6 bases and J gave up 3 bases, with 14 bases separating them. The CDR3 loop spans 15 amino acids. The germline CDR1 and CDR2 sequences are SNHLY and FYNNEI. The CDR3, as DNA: TGTGCCAGCAGCCTGGGGAGGCAGTACACCGGGGAGCTGTTTTTT. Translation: CASSLGRQYTGELFF.

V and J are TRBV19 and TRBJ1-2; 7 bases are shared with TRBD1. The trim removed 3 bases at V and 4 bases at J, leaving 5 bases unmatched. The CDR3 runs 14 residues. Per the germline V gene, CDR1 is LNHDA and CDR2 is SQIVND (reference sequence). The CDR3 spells CASSMVQGLYGYTF. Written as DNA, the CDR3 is TGTGCCAGTAGTATGGTACAGGGGCTCTATGGCTACACCTTC. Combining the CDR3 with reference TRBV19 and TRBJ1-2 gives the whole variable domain DGGITQSPKYLFRKEGQNVTLSCEQNLNHDAMYWYRQDPGQGLRLIYYSQIVNDFQKGDIAEGYSVSREKKESFPLTVTSAQKNPTAFYLCASSMVQGLYGYTFGSGTRLTVV.

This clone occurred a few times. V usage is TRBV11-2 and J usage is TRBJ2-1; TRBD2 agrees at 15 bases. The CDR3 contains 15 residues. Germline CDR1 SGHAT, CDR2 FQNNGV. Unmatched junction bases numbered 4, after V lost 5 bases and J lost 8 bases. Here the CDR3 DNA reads TGTGCCAGCAGCCCCGGACTAGCGGGAGGGTATGAGCAGTTCTTC. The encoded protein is CASSPGLAGGYEQFF.

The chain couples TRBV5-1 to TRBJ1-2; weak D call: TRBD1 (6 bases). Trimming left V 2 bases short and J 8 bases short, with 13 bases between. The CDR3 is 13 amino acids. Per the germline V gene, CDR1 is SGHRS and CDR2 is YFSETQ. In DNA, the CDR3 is TGCGCCAGCAGCTTCGGACAGACGCGGGGCTACACCTTC. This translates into CASSFGQTRGYTF.

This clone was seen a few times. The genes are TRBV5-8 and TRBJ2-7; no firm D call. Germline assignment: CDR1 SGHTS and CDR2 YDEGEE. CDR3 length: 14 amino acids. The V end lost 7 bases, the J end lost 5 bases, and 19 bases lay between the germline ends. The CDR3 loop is CASQFASPPHEQYF. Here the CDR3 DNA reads TGTGCCAGCCAATTCGCGAGTCCCCCCCACGAGCAGTACTTC.

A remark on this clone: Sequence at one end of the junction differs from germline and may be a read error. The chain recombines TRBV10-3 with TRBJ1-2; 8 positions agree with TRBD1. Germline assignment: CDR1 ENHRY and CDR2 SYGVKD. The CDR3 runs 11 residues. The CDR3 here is CAISGDRGYTF. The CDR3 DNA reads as TGTGCCATTAGTGGGGACAGGGGCTACACCTTC.